This T cell receptor beta chain was sequenced during a study of blood T cells in healthy people across ages. Sample-barcoded 5' priming and a J-beta primer mix drove a second PCR of 7 to 11 cycles. TCRdb analysed the 5' RACE reads with MiXCR anew, one entry per CDR3 protein. Among 1.5 million to 2 million distinct CDR3 sequences listed, 28% were seen once. About this clonotype itself: Its antigen is unidentified.

The donors, all healthy, were Caucasians living in Russia, aged roughly 6 to 100. Trimming removed 1 base from V and 4 bases from J, with 11 bases in between. This CDR3 has 15 amino acids. Germline V gene lookup returns CDR1 MGHRA and CDR2 YSYEKL. Study-level results: Estimates of total diversity, which came from one million sequenced T cells, were considered to be underestimates. Percentage of naive T cells showed a strong correlation with TCR beta diversity.

Source material: blood. This receptor was obtained from a woman aged 30 to 39 in good health. This chain connects TRBV4-1 to TRBJ1-5; D remains ambiguous. CDR3 amino acids: CASSQGPTGNQPQHF. For the CDR3, the DNA is TGCGCCAGCAGCCAAGGACCCACTGGGAATCAGCCCCAGCATTTT.